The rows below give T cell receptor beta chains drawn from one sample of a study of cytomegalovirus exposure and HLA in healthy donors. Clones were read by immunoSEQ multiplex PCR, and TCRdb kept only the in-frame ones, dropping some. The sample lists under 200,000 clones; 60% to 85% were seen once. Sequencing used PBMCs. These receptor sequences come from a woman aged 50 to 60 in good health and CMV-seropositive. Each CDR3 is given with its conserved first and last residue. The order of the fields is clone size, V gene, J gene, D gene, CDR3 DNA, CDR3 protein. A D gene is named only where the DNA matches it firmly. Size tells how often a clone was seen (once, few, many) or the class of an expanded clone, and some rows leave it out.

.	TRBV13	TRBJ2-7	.	TGTGCCAGCAGCCCCCGGACTGGCAGCTCCTACGAGCAGTACTTC	CASSPRTGSSYEQYF
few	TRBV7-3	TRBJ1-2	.	TGTGCCAGCAGCCATAGACAGGTCTATGGCTACACCTTC	CASSHRQVYGYTF
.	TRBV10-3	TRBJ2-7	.	TGTGCCATCAGTGAGCGGGAATCCTACGAGCAGTACTTC	CAISERESYEQYF
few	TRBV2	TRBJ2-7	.	TGTGCCTCCAGCCTAGCCTACGAGCAGTACTTC	CASSLAYEQYF
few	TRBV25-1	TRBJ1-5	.	TGTGCCAGCAGGGGGCAGGGGCTAAATCAGCCCCAGCATTTT	CASRGQGLNQPQHF
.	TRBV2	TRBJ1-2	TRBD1	TGTGCCAGCAGCGTACAGGGGGCAAACTATGGCTACACCTTC	CASSVQGANYGYTF
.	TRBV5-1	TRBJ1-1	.	TGCGCCAGCAGCATACCCCGAGGTCCGAACTCGAACACTGAAGCTTTCTTT	CASSIPRGPNSNTEAFF
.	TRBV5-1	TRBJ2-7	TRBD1	TGCGCCAGCTCGACAGGGGGAAGCAGTGGGGCCTACGAGCAGTACTTC	CASSTGGSSGAYEQYF
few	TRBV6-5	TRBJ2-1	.	TGTGCCAGCAGTTACCCAGGCGTGCAGTTCTTC	CASSYPGVQFF
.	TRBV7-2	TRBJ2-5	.	TGTGCCAGCAGCTTAGTTAGTATGCAAGAGACCCAGTACTTC	CASSLVSMQETQYF
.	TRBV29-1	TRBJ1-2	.	TGCAGCGTTGGTCGGGGGGAAAGCAACTATGGCTACCCCTTC	CSVGRGESNYGYPF
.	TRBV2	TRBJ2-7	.	TGTGCCAGCAGTGGACAGGAGCAGTACTTC	CASSGQEQYF
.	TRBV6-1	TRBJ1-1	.	TGTGCCAGCAGTGAAAAGCGGGGTACTGAAGCTTTCTTT	CASSEKRGTEAFF
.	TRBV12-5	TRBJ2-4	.	TGTGCTAGTGGTTTGGGTACCGCGGGCATTCAGTACTTC	CASGLGTAGIQYF
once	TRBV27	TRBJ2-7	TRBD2	TGTGCCAGCAGTTTTAGGAGGACTAGCGCCTCCTACGAGCAGTACTTC	CASSFRRTSASYEQYF
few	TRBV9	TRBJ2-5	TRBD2	TGTGCCAGCAGCCCTTGGGTAGCGGGGGGAAAAGAGACCCAGTACTTC	CASSPWVAGGKETQYF
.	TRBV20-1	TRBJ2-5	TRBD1	TGCAGTGCTTGGACAGGGGGAACCCAGTACTTC	CSAWTGGTQYF
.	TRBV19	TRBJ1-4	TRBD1	TGTGCCAGTAAGGAGCCGGGACAGGGAAATGAAAAACTGTTTTTT	CASKEPGQGNEKLFF
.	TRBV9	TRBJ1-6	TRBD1	TGTGCCAGCAGTCGGGACAGCTCTAATTCTCCCCTCCACTTT	CASSRDSSNSPLHF
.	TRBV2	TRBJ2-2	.	TGTGCCAGCAGATATGACAGAAACACCGGGGAGCTGTTTTTT	CASRYDRNTGELFF
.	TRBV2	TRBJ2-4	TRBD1	TGTGCCAGCAGTGCAGACAGGGGGCAGTACTTC	CASSADRGQYF
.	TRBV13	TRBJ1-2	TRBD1	TGTGCCAGCAGCTCCCGCCCGGGACAGGGTAACTATGGCTACACCTTC	CASSSRPGQGNYGYTF
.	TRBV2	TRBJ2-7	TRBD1	TGTGCCAGCAGTGACAGGGGGATAAGCGAGCAGTACTTC	CASSDRGISEQYF
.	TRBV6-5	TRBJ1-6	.	TGTGCCAGCACCCCCGGGGGTTACGGAAATTCACCCCTCCACTTT	CASTPGGYGNSPLHF
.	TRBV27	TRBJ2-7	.	TGTGCCAGCAGTTTTCAGGGCCCGAGGGGGGAGCAGTACTTC	CASSFQGPRGEQYF
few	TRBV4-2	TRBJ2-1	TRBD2	TGTGCCAGCAGCCATCTATACGGGGGGGACAATGAGCAGTTCTTC	CASSHLYGGDNEQFF
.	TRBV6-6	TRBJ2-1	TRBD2	TGTGCCACCGGGGGGGCCCCTCTTTCTTACAATGAGCAGTTCTTC	CATGGAPLSYNEQFF
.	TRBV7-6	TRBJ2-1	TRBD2	TGTGCCAGCAGCTCACTAGCGGGGGGTTACAATGAGCAGTTCTTC	CASSSLAGGYNEQFF